These 9 T cell receptor beta chains share one sample of origin, sequenced in a study of Graves' ophthalmopathy and Graves' hyperthyroidism (dated by TCRdb to the late 2010s). The sequencer listed for this sample is Illumina HiSeq 2000. TCR beta CDR3 regions were amplified from RNA transcripts for repertoire sequencing. A first-round RT-PCR used HTBI primers with the Qiagen OneStep RT-PCR kit, followed by a second-round multiplex PCR, size selection and purification. TCRdb redid the processing of the public reads, applying fastp at Q25 and MiXCR, and retained in-frame beta chains. Each entry is one CDR3 protein sequence, shown with its most common DNA and genes. The sample includes around 660,000 distinct CDR3 sequences, with about 41% observed a single time. In total, the top ten clones hold roughly 3% of the sample. Source material: peripheral blood. These receptors were taken from an adult man with Graves' ophthalmopathy.

There are a few counts of this clonotype. This chain uses TRBV7-3 with TRBJ2-7; D possibly matches TRBD1 or TRBD2 (6 bases each). Germline CDR1 and CDR2: SGHTA and FQGTGA. Between the trimmed V and J ends, which lost 3 bases and 11 bases, there was a span of 11 bases. The CDR3 spans 11 residues. The CDR3 sequence: CASSFHGGKYF. Here the CDR3 DNA reads TGTGCCAGCAGCTTCCACGGGGGCAAGTACTTC.

V and J are TRBV20-1 and TRBJ1-3; D remains unclear. This CDR3 comprises 14 residues. From germline, CDR1 is DFQATT and CDR2 SNEGSKA (reference sequence). V was shortened by 2 bases and J by 0 bases, with 8 bases between the two germline ends. CDR3 DNA sequence: TGCAGTGCTAGACGGACTAGCTCTGGAAACACCATATATTTT. It encodes CSARRTSSGNTIYF.

At least ten counts were recorded for this clonotype. The gene calls are TRBV5-1 and TRBJ1-1, with D possibly being TRBD1 (6 bases). CDR3 length: 14 amino acids. Germline CDR1 reads SGHRS; CDR2 reads YFSETQ. Trimming took 3 bases from V and 5 from J, leaving 14 bases between them. The CDR3 here is CASSSQDRRTEAFF. Here the CDR3 DNA reads TGCGCCAGCAGCTCCCAGGACAGAAGGACTGAAGCTTTCTTT.

In this sample, this clonotype turned up many times. The J gene is TRBJ1-6, the V gene TRBV11-2; D might be TRBD1 (6 bases). With 5 bases removed from V and 7 bases from J, the gap between germline ends came to 12 bases. The CDR3 is 14 amino acids. Germline V gene lookup returns CDR1 SGHAT and CDR2 FQNNGV. In DNA form, the CDR3 reads TGTGCCAGCAGCAAACAGGGCGGAAATTCACCCCTCCACTTT. Amino acid sequence: CASSKQGGNSPLHF. Drawing the rest from reference TRBV11-2 and TRBJ1-6, the complete variable domain is EAGVAQSPRYKIIEKRQSVAFWCNPISGHATLYWYQQILGQGPKLLIQFQNNGVVDDSQLPKDRFSAERLKGVDSTLKIQPAKLEDSAVYLCASSKQGGNSPLHFGNGTRLTVT.

There are many counts of this clonotype. The rearrangement joins TRBV29-1 to TRBJ2-2; D gene uncertain. The CDR3 loop spans 12 amino acids. Per the germline V gene, CDR1 is SQVTM and CDR2 is ANQGSEA. Trimming shortened V by 4 bases and J by 4 bases, and 7 bases separated the two germline ends. CDR3 loop: CSVVGSTGELFF. In DNA form, the CDR3 reads TGCAGCGTTGTGGGTAGCACCGGGGAGCTGTTTTTT.

This clonotype was recorded only once. A much larger clone is a single base away; this may be a read error. The chain couples TRBV2 to TRBJ1-6; tentatively, D is TRBD1 (6 bases). The CDR3 consists of 13 residues. CDR1 and CDR2 from the germline V gene are SNHLY and FYNNEI. CDR3 amino acids: CASSHRANSPPHF. DNA for the CDR3: TGTGCCAGCAGTCACAGGGCTAATTCACCCCCCCACTTT.

This clonotype came up many times. The chain is built from TRBV19 and TRBJ1-3; D unclear. CDR1 is LNHDA and CDR2 is SQIVND in the germline V gene (reference sequence). V was clipped by 3 bases and J by 2 bases, with 11 bases between them. The CDR3 is 15 residues long. The CDR3 sequence: CASSMGILTGNTIYF. As DNA, the CDR3 is TGTGCCAGTAGTATGGGGATATTGACTGGAAACACCATATATTTT.

This clonotype occurred a few times. The chain is built from TRBV9 and TRBJ1-3; D not certain. Trimming removed 4 bases at V and 4 bases at J, with 15 bases between. The CDR3 has 15 residues. The germline gives CDR1 SGDLS, CDR2 YYNGEE. DNA for the CDR3: TGTGCCAGCAGCCAAGTTGCAGCGCTGGGAAACACCATATATTTT. It translates to CASSQVAALGNTIYF.

With respect to this clonotype: A much larger clone sits a single nucleotide away, making a read error possible. The V gene is TRBV19, the J gene TRBJ2-2, with 7 bases aligning to TRBD2. This CDR3 has 13 amino acids. V trimming: 6 bases; J trimming: 8 bases; junction bases outside the gene matches: 6. Germline assignment: CDR1 LNHDA and CDR2 SQIVND (reference sequence). DNA of the CDR3: TGTGCCAGTAGACTGGGACTACCTGGGGAGCTGTTTTTT. It encodes CASRLGLPGELFF.